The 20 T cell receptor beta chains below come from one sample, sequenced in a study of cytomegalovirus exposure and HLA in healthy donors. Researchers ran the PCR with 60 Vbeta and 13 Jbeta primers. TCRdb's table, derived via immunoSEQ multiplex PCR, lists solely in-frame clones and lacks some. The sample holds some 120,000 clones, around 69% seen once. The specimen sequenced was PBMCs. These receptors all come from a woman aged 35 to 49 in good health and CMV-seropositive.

The CDR3 coding sequence is TGTGCCAGCAGTGTAGACAGCCTCCTTGGGACAGATACGCAGTATTTT. It is translated as CASSVDSLLGTDTQYF. The V gene is TRBV25-1, the J gene TRBJ2-3; maybe TRBD1 (5 bases). The CDR3 covers 16 residues. CDR1 and CDR2 (germline): MGHDK, SYGVNS. V lost 4 bases to trimming and J lost 3 bases, with 17 bases between them.

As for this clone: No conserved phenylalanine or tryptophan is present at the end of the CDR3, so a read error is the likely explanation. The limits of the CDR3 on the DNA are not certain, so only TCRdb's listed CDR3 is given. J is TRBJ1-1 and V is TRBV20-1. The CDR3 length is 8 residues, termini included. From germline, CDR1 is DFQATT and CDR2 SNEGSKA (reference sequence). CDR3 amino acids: CSARGGQI.

The CDR3 bases are TGTGCCAGCAGCTTAATCCCCCAGGCGAACACCGGGGAGCTGTTTTTT. Its translation is CASSLIPQANTGELFF. J is TRBJ2-2 and V is TRBV7-2; no clear D gene. Germline loops: CDR1 SGHTA, CDR2 FQGNSA. V dropped 2 bases and J dropped 0 bases, with 10 bases sitting between them. There are 16 residues in the CDR3.

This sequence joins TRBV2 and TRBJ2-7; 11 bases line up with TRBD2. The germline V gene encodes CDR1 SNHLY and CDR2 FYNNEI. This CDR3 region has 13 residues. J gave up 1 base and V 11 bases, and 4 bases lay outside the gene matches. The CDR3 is CAGGTSGSYEQYF. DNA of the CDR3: TGTGCCGGCGGGACTAGCGGATCCTACGAGCAGTACTTC.

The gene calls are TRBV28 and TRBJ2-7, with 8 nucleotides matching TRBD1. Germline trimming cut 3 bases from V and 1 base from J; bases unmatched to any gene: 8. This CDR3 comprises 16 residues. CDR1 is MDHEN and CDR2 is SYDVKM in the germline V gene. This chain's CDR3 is CASSFNRGVGSYEQYF. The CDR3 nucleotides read TGTGCCAGCAGTTTTAACAGGGGGGTCGGGTCCTACGAGCAGTACTTC.

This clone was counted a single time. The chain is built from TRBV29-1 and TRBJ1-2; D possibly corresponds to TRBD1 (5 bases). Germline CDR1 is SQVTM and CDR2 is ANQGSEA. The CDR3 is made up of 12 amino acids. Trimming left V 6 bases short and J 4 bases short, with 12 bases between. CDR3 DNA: TGCAGCGTCCCTGGGGGGGTCTATGGCTACACCTTC. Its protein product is CSVPGGVYGYTF.

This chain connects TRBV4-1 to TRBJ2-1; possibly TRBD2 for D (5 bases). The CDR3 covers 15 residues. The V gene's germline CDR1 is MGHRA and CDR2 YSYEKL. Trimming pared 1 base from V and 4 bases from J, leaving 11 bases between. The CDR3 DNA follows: TGCGCCAGCAGCCAAGCGGGAAGCCCTTACAATGAGCAGTTCTTC. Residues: CASSQAGSPYNEQFF.

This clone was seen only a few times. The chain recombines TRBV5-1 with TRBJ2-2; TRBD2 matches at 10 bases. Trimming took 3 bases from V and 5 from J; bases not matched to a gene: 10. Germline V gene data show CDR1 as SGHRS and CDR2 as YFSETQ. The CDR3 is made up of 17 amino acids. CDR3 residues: CASSSPLAGGGTGELFF. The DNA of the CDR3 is TGCGCCAGCAGCTCACCATTAGCGGGGGGAGGAACCGGGGAGCTGTTTTTT.

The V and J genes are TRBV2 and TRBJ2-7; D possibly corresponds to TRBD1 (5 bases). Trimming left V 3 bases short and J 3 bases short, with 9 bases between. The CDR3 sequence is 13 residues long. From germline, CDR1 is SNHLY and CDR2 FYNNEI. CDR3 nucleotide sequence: TGTGCCAGCAGTGAGTACAGGCTCTACGAGCAGTACTTC. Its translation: CASSEYRLYEQYF.

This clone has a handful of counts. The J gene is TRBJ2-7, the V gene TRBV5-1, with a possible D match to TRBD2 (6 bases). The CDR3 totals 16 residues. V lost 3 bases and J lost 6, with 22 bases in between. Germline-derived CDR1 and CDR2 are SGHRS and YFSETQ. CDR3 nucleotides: TGCGCCAGCAGCTACAGAGAGCGGGCCCAAGGAGGCGAGCAGTACTTC. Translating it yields CASSYRERAQGGEQYF.

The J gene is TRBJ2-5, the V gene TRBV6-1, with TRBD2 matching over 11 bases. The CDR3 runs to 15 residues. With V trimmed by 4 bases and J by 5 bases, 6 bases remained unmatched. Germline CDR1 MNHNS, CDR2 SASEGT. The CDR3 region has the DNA TGTGCCAGCAGTGGAACTAGCGGGGGCGCGGAGACCCAGTACTTC. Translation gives CASSGTSGGAETQYF.

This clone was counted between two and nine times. CDR3 bases: TGCGCCAACCTACTTGGATCGACAGAACAATATCTGAACACTGAAGCTTTCTTT. Translation gives CANLLGSTEQYLNTEAFF. This sequence joins TRBV4-3 and TRBJ1-1; D is perhaps TRBD1 (5 bases). The CDR3 consists of 18 residues. Germline CDR1 reads LGHNA; CDR2 reads YSLEER. Trimming cost V 10 bases and J 0 bases, with 27 bases left between them.

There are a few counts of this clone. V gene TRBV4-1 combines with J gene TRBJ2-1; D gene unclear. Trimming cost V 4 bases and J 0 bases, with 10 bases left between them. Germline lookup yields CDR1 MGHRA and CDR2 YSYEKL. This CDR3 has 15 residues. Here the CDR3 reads CASSPRSSSYNEQFF. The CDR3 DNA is TGCGCCAGCAGCCCCCGGAGCTCCTCCTACAATGAGCAGTTCTTC.

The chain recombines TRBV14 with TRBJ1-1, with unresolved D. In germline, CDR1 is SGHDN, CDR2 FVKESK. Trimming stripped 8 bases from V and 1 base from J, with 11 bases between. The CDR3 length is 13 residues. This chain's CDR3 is CASARRGNTEAFF. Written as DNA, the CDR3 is TGTGCCAGCGCCCGGCGGGGGAACACTGAAGCTTTCTTT.

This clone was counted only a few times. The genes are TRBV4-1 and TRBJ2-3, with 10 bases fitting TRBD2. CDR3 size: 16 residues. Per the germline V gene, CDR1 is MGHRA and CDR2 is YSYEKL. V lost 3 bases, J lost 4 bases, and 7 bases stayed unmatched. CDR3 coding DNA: TGCGCCAGCAGCCAGGTAGCGGGGGGCTCTGCAGATACGCAGTATTTT. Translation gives CASSQVAGGSADTQYF.

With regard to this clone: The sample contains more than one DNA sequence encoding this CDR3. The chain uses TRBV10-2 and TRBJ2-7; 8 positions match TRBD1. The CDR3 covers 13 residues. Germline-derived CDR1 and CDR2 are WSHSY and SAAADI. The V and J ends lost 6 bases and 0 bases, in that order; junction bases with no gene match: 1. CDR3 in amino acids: CASRGTGSYEQYF. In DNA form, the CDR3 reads TGCGCCAGCAGGGGGACAGGCTCCTACGAGCAGTACTTC.

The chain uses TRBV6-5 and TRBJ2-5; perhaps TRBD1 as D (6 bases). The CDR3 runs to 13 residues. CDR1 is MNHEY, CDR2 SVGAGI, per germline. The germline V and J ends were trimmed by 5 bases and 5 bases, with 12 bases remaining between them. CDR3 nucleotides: TGTGCCAGCAGTCGAAAAAGGGGGGAGACCCAGTACTTC. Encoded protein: CASSRKRGETQYF.

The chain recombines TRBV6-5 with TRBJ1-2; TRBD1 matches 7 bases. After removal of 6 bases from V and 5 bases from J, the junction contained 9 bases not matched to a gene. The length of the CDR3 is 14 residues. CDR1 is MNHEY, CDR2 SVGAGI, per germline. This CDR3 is CASRTTGRPYGYTF. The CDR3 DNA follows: TGTGCCAGCAGGACGACAGGGCGCCCATATGGCTACACCTTC.

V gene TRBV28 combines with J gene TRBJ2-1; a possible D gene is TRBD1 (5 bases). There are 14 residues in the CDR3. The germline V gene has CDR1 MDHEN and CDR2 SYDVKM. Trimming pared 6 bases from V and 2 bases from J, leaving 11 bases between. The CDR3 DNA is TGTGCCAGCAGAGTCAGGGCCCCCTACAATGAGCAGTTCTTC. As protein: CASRVRAPYNEQFF.

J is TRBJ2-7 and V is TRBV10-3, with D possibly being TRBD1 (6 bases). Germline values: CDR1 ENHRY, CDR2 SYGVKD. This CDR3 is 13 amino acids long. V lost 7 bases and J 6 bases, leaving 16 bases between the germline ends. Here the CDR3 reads CAIKNDIQGEQYF. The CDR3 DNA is TGTGCCATCAAAAATGACATACAGGGCGAGCAGTACTTC.